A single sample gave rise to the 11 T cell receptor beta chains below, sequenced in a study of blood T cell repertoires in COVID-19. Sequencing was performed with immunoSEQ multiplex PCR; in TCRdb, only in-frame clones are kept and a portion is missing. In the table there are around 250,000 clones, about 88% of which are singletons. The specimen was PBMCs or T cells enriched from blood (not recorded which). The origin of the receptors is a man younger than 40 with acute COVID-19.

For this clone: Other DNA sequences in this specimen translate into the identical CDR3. CDR3 in DNA: TGTGCCAGCAGTTTATCAGGGGGTAACTATGGCTACACCTTC. It specifies CASSLSGGNYGYTF. V gene TRBV27 combines with J gene TRBJ1-2, with D tentatively TRBD1 (6 bases). Trimming shortened V by 0 bases and J by 1 base, and 6 bases separated the two germline ends. This CDR3 comprises 14 residues. Looked up from germline, CDR1 is MNHEY and CDR2 is SMNVEV (reference sequence).

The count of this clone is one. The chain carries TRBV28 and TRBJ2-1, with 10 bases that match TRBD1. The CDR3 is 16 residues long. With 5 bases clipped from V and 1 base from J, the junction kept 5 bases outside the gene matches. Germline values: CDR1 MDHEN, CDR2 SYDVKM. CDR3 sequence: CASSLRTGGSYNEQFF. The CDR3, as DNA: TGTGCCAGCAGTCTTCGGACAGGGGGGTCCTACAATGAGCAGTTCTTC. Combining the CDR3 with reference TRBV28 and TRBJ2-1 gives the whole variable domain DVKVTQSSRYLVKRTGEKVFLECVQDMDHENMFWYRQDPGLGLRLIYFSYDVKMKEKGDIPEGYSVSREKKERFSLILESASTNQTSMYLCASSLRTGGSYNEQFFGPGTRLTVL.

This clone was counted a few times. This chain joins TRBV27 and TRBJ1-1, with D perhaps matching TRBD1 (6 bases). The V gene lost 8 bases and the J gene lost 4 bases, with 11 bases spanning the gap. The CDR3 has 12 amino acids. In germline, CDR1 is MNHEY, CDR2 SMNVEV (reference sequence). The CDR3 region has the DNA TGTGCCAGCTTGGGAGGGGGCACTGAAGCTTTCTTT. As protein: CASLGGGTEAFF.

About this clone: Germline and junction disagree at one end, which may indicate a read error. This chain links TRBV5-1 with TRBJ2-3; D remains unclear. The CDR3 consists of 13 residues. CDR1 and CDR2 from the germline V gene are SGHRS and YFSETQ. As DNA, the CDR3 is TGTGCCAGCAGCTTGGCCGGCACAGATACGCAGTATTTT. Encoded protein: CASSLAGTDTQYF.

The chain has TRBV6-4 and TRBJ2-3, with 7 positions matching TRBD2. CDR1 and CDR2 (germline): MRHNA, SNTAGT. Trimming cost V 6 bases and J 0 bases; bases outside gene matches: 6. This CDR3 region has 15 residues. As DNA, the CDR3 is TGTGCCAGCAGACCTCTAGCGGATAGCACAGATACGCAGTATTTT. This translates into CASRPLADSTDTQYF.

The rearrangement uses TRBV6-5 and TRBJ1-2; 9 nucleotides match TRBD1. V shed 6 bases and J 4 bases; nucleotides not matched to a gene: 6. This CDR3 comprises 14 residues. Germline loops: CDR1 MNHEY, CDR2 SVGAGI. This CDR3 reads CASRMDRGSYGYTF. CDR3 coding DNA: TGTGCCAGCAGGATGGACAGGGGAAGCTATGGCTACACCTTC.

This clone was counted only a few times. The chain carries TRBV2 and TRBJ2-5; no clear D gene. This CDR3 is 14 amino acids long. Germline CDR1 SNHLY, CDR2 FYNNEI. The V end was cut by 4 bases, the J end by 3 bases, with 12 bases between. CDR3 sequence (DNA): TGTGCCAGCAGTGGACAAGACGGTAAAGAGACCCAGTACTTC. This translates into CASSGQDGKETQYF.

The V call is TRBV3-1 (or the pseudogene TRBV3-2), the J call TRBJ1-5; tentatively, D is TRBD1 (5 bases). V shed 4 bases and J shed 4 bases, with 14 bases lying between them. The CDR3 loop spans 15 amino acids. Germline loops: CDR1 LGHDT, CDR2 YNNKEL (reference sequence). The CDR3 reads CASSPQGIGNQPQHF. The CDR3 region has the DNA TGTGCCAGCAGCCCTCAGGGAATAGGGAATCAGCCCCAGCATTTT.

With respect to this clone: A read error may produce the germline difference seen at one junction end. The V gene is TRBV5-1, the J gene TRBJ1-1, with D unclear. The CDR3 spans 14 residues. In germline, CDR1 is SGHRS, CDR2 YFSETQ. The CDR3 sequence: CASTREYMNTEAFF. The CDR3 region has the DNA TGTGCCAGCACCCGTGAATACATGAACACTGAAGCTTTCTTT. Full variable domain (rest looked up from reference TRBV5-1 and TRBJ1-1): KAGVTQTPRYLIKTRGQQVTLSCSPISGHRSVSWYQQTPGQGLQFLFEYFSETQRNKGNFPGRFSGRQFSNSRSEMNVSTLELGDSALYLCASTREYMNTEAFFGQGTRLTVV.

CDR3 protein: CASSARAAWDNSPLHF. The DNA of the CDR3 is TGTGCCAGCAGTGCCAGAGCGGCATGGGATAATTCACCCCTCCACTTT. The V and J genes are TRBV6-1 and TRBJ1-6; D is unresolved. The CDR3 runs to 16 residues. CDR1 is MNHNS, CDR2 SASEGT, per germline. Deletions cut 4 bases from V and 5 bases from J, with 15 bases between.

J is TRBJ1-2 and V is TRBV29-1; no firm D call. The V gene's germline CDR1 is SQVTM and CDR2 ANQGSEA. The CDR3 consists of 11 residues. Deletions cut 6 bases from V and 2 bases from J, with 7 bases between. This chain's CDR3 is CSVSRNYGYTF. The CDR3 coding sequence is TGCAGCGTGTCGCGGAACTATGGCTACACCTTC.